This T cell receptor beta chain stems from a study of identical twins. TCRdb called the 5' RACE reads again in MiXCR, with one record for every CDR3 protein. This table holds some 630,000 distinct CDR3 sequences, around 7.4% found once. The V gene lost 2 bases and the J gene lost 4 bases, with 11 bases spanning the gap. The CDR3 spans 15 residues. The germline V gene has CDR1 SGHTA and CDR2 FQGTGA. This sample was shared with a second study, whose subject was yellow fever vaccine responses in identical twins.

The clonotype originates from a woman aged 18-30 years in good health. Sequenced input: PBMCs. This chain uses TRBV7-3 with TRBJ2-2; D possibly uses TRBD1 or TRBD2 (5 bases each). CDR3: CASSLGGLTTGELFF. The CDR3 region has the DNA TGTGCCAGCAGCTTAGGGGGTTTGACCACCGGGGAGCTGTTTTTT.